Each of the 29 T cell receptor beta chains below was sequenced from the same sample in a study of a mutant IDH1 vaccine in newly diagnosed glioma. The time point is: week 47, end of study. Each dose of the vaccine consisted of 300 ug of mutant IDH1 20-mer peptide, with topical imiquimod. Their antigens remain unidentified. Assay used: immunoSEQ multiplex PCR; TCRdb lists only in-frame clones, some missing. The profile shows around 26,000 clones, 82% of them singletons. The sequences come from PBMCs, collected from a glioma patient whose treatment included an IDH1 peptide vaccine. The receptors stem from a man in his forties or fifties with glioma. Some clones in this sample may be carry-over from other donors' samples.

V and J are TRBV9 and TRBJ1-1, with TRBD1 matching over 7 bases. The germline V gene has CDR1 SGDLS and CDR2 YYNGEE. Unmatched junction bases numbered 14, after V lost 3 bases and J lost 3 bases. CDR3 length: 17 residues. The CDR3 bases are TGTGCCAGCAGCGAGAGGGGGTGGACAGGCGATTACACTGAAGCTTTCTTT. This codes for CASSERGWTGDYTEAFF.

The CDR3 DNA is TGTGCCAGCTCACCACGGGGGGACACTGAAGCTTTCTTT. Protein product: CASSPRGDTEAFF. The V call is TRBV18, the J call TRBJ1-1; possibly TRBD1 for D (5 bases). CDR3 length: 13 amino acids. V was cut by 1 base and J by 3 bases, with 6 bases left in between. Germline V CDR1 and CDR2: KGHSH, LQKENI.

The chain is built from TRBV9 and TRBJ2-7; TRBD1 matches 7 bases. Trimming at V came to 0 bases and at J to 4 bases, leaving 4 bases not matched to a gene. The CDR3 covers 14 residues. CDR1 is SGDLS, CDR2 YYNGEE, per germline. DNA of the CDR3: TGTGCCAGCAGCGTAGGAGGACAGGCGTACGAGCAGTACTTC. It translates to CASSVGGQAYEQYF. Combining the CDR3 with reference TRBV9 and TRBJ2-7 gives the whole variable domain DSGVTQTPKHLITATGQRVTLRCSPRSGDLSVYWYQQSLDQGLQFLIQYYNGEERAKGNILERFSAQQFPDLHSELNLSSLELGDSALYFCASSVGGQAYEQYFGPGTRLTVT.

The chain recombines TRBV5-5 with TRBJ2-7; 8 nucleotides match TRBD2. Looked up from germline, CDR1 is SGHKS and CDR2 is YYEKEE (reference sequence). V shed 3 bases and J 2 bases; nucleotides not matched to a gene: 4. The CDR3 runs 14 residues. The CDR3 DNA reads as TGTGCCAGCAGCTCTGTCGGGGGGGCCTACGAGCAGTACTTC. Amino acids: CASSSVGGAYEQYF.

The chain is built from TRBV6-5 and TRBJ1-2, with 7 nucleotides matching TRBD1. The germline V gene has CDR1 MNHEY and CDR2 SVGAGI. The CDR3 extends over 14 amino acids. V trimming: 6 bases; J trimming: 4 bases; junction bases outside the gene matches: 8. The CDR3 DNA is TGTGCCAGCAGAGCCGGGACAGCCATCTATGGCTACACCTTC. This sequence encodes CASRAGTAIYGYTF.

A single count supports this clone. This chain uses TRBV7-6 with TRBJ1-2; 7 nucleotides match TRBD1. This CDR3 spans 15 amino acids. Per germline, CDR1 SGHVS and CDR2 FNYEAQ. V shed 5 bases, J shed 9 bases, and the junction held 15 bases outside the gene matches. CDR3 nucleotides: TGTGCCAGCAGCCCTCGAGAAGGGGGCACTAGGAGCTACACCTTC. As protein: CASSPREGGTRSYTF.

V is TRBV4-1 and J is TRBJ1-2; D is possibly TRBD1 (5 bases). Germline V gene data show CDR1 as MGHRA and CDR2 as YSYEKL. The V gene lost 1 base and the J gene lost 4 bases, with 16 bases spanning the gap. The length of the CDR3 is 16 residues. CDR3 DNA sequence: TGCGCCAGCAGCCAAGGGGCTCGGGGACGGGTCTATGGCTACACCTTC. This translates into CASSQGARGRVYGYTF.

This clone was seen only once. The chain is built from TRBV29-1 and TRBJ1-4, with D uncertain. Germline CDR1 reads SQVTM; CDR2 reads ANQGSEA. V dropped 4 bases and J dropped 3 bases, with 6 bases sitting between them. The CDR3 has 12 amino acids. The CDR3 region is CSVAAANEKLFF. CDR3 nucleotide sequence: TGCAGCGTTGCTGCGGCTAATGAAAAACTGTTTTTT.

The genes are TRBV4-3 and TRBJ2-3; TRBD1 might be the D (6 bases). V was trimmed by 0 bases and J by 9 bases, leaving 19 bases between them. Germline V CDR1 and CDR2: LGHNA, YSLEER. The CDR3 extends over 16 amino acids. The CDR3 nucleotides are TGCGCCAGCAGCCAAGATCCGGGACACCGCTTAGGGACGCAGTATTTT. Its protein product is CASSQDPGHRLGTQYF.

This clone is a singleton in its sample. Here the CDR3 DNA reads TGTGCCATCACGGGAGGGGCGGGGGACACAGATACGCAGTATTTT. This codes for CAITGGAGDTDTQYF. The chain links TRBV10-3 to TRBJ2-3; 8 bases are a match to TRBD2. Unmatched junction bases numbered 8, after V lost 7 bases and J lost 2 bases. From germline, CDR1 is ENHRY and CDR2 SYGVKD. The CDR3 has 15 residues.

The chain is built from TRBV19 and TRBJ1-1, with 11 bases fitting TRBD1. The J segment lost 7 bases and the V segment lost 4 bases, leaving 11 bases of the junction unmatched. Germline V lookup: CDR1 LNHDA, CDR2 SQIVND (reference sequence). The CDR3 sequence is 16 residues long. The CDR3 DNA is TGTGCCAGTAGTACCGAAATCGGGACAGGGGGTAATGAAGCTTTCTTT. Translated, it gives CASSTEIGTGGNEAFF.

The chain has TRBV9 and TRBJ1-1; D remains ambiguous. CDR3 size: 14 residues. The germline V and J ends were trimmed by 3 bases and 3 bases, with 12 bases remaining between them. CDR1 is SGDLS, CDR2 YYNGEE, per germline. The CDR3, as DNA: TGTGCCAGCAGCGCCAGTATGATGGACACTGAAGCTTTCTTT. It yields the protein CASSASMMDTEAFF.

This sequence joins TRBV10-1 and TRBJ1-3, with no clear D. The CDR3 sequence is 10 residues long. V gave up 9 bases and J gave up 4 bases, with 4 bases separating them. CDR1 is WNHNN and CDR2 is SYGVQD in the germline V gene (reference sequence). The CDR3 DNA follows: TGCGCCAGTGGCGGAAACACCATATATTTT. Translation: CASGGNTIYF.

In this sample, this clone turned up a few times. The chain recombines TRBV7-9 with TRBJ1-5, with TRBD1 identical over 11 bases. Per the germline V gene, CDR1 is SEHNR and CDR2 is FQNEAQ (reference sequence). This CDR3 region has 16 residues. Trimming removed 1 base from V and 4 bases from J; junction bases left unmatched: 3. Here the CDR3 reads CASSLGGTGGNQPQHF. The CDR3 DNA follows: TGTGCCAGCAGCTTAGGGGGGACAGGGGGTAATCAGCCCCAGCATTTT.

The V call is TRBV7-8, the J call TRBJ2-3; 9 bases map to TRBD2. The J segment lost 2 bases and the V segment lost 1 base, leaving 4 bases of the junction unmatched. Germline assignment: CDR1 SGHVS and CDR2 FQNEAQ. The CDR3 has 16 amino acids. For the CDR3, the DNA is TGTGCCAGCAGCTTAGTGACTAGCGGATTCACAGATACGCAGTATTTT. This codes for CASSLVTSGFTDTQYF.

The chain joins TRBV5-6 to TRBJ2-5, with 7 bases matching TRBD1. The CDR3 loop spans 15 amino acids. V was clipped by 0 bases and J by 1 base; unmatched bases: 3. Looked up from germline, CDR1 is SGHDT and CDR2 is YYEEEE. CDR3 sequence reads: CASSLVAGGQETQYF. CDR3 DNA sequence: TGTGCCAGCAGCTTGGTGGCAGGGGGCCAAGAGACCCAGTACTTC.

The table lists this clone with a count of one. The genes are TRBV6-6 and TRBJ2-7; D is unresolved. There are 14 residues in the CDR3. Germline loops: CDR1 MNHNY, CDR2 SVGAGI (reference sequence). Trimming stripped 0 bases from V and 9 bases from J, with 15 bases between. The chain's CDR3 is CASSYSTSTPSQYF. The CDR3, as DNA: TGTGCCAGCAGTTACTCGACAAGCACTCCTTCGCAGTACTTC.

The rearrangement links TRBV6-5 to TRBJ1-1; D unclear. CDR3 size: 14 residues. The V and J ends lost 6 bases and 0 bases respectively, with 11 bases between them. Germline V gene data show CDR1 as MNHEY and CDR2 as SVGAGI. The CDR3 loop is CASRRGRLNTEAFF. CDR3 bases: TGTGCCAGCAGACGTGGACGCTTGAACACTGAAGCTTTCTTT.

This clone was counted a few times. The chain uses TRBV18 and TRBJ1-1; tentative D call: TRBD1 (5 bases). In germline, CDR1 is KGHSH, CDR2 LQKENI. Trimming removed 1 base from V and 4 bases from J, with 16 bases in between. This CDR3 region has 16 residues. The CDR3 DNA reads TGTGCCAGCTCACCACGACAGTCCGATAGAGGCACTGAAGCTTTCTTT. Protein sequence: CASSPRQSDRGTEAFF.

This chain connects TRBV4-1 to TRBJ1-1; no firm D call. This CDR3 has 13 residues. The germline V gene has CDR1 MGHRA and CDR2 YSYEKL. V gave up 1 base and J gave up 6 bases, with 9 bases separating them. The CDR3 bases are TGCGCCAGCAGCCAAGGGGATACCGCTGAAGCTTTCTTT. This gives the protein CASSQGDTAEAFF.

The sample holds one count of this clone. The chain recombines TRBV7-9 with TRBJ1-1; no clear D. Germline V gene data show CDR1 as SEHNR and CDR2 as FQNEAQ (reference sequence). The ends were cut back, 5 bases at V and 6 bases at J, with 10 bases in the middle. The CDR3 runs to 12 residues. The CDR3 region is CASSPVAAEAFF. CDR3 sequence (DNA): TGTGCCAGCAGCCCGGTGGCAGCTGAAGCTTTCTTT. Complete variable domain (other parts from reference TRBV7-9 and TRBJ1-1): DTGVSQNPRHKITKRGQNVTFRCDPISEHNRLYWYRQTLGQGPEFLTYFQNEAQLEKSRLLSDRFSAERPKGSFSTLEIQRTEQGDSAMYLCASSPVAAEAFFGQGTRLTVV.

CDR3 residues: CASGAASPGGWTEAFF. In DNA form, the CDR3 reads TGCGCCAGCGGTGCCGCCTCTCCAGGGGGTTGGACTGAAGCTTTCTTT. The rearrangement joins TRBV5-1 to TRBJ1-1, with TRBD1 matching 7 bases. The J segment lost 5 bases and the V segment lost 7 bases, leaving 17 bases of the junction unmatched. This CDR3 comprises 16 residues. From germline, CDR1 is SGHRS and CDR2 YFSETQ.

The table lists this clone with a few counts. J is TRBJ1-2 and V is TRBV20-1; the D is unclear. There are 11 residues in the CDR3. V lost 1 base to trimming and J lost 0 bases, with 0 bases between them. CDR1 and CDR2 from the germline V gene are DFQATT and SNEGSKA (reference sequence). CDR3 in DNA: TGCAGTGCTAGAGCTAACTATGGCTACACCTTC. Translation gives CSARANYGYTF.

The rearrangement joins TRBV4-3 to TRBJ2-3; 9 nucleotides line up with TRBD2. Germline-derived CDR1 and CDR2 are LGHNA and YSLEER. This CDR3 has 17 residues. The V gene end was trimmed by 3 bases and the J gene end by 5 bases; junction bases not matched to a gene: 12. The CDR3 nucleotides read TGCGCCAGCAGCCATGCCCCCGGCGGGGGGGCTGGAGATACGCAGTATTTT. Its translation: CASSHAPGGGAGDTQYF.

This chain connects TRBV5-6 to TRBJ2-5; TRBD2 matches at 11 bases. This CDR3 spans 15 amino acids. J gave up 9 bases and V 0 bases, and 7 bases lay outside the gene matches. The germline CDR1 and CDR2 sequences are SGHDT and YYEEEE. The CDR3 loop reads CASSLVSSGGLPQYF. CDR3 DNA: TGTGCCAGCAGCTTGGTGTCTAGCGGGGGGTTACCCCAGTACTTC.

This chain connects TRBV5-5 to TRBJ2-3; 9 positions match TRBD2. V was pared by 5 bases and J by 3 bases, with 7 bases of the junction left unmatched. Germline V gives CDR1 SGHKS, CDR2 YYEKEE (reference sequence). The CDR3 spans 15 residues. In nucleotides, the CDR3 is TGTGCCAGCAGACCGCGGGGGGGTGGAACAGATACGCAGTATTTT. Translation: CASRPRGGGTDTQYF.

The chain is built from TRBV20-1 and TRBJ2-7; no clear D gene. The germline CDR1 and CDR2 sequences are DFQATT and SNEGSKA (reference sequence). V was cut by 0 bases and J by 5 bases, with 5 bases left in between. The CDR3 totals 11 residues. For the CDR3, the DNA is TGCAGTGCTAGAGAGTGGAACGAGCAGTACTTC. Encoded protein: CSAREWNEQYF.

The DNA of the CDR3 is TGTGCCAGCAGCTCTCGGATACCCTCCCAAGAGACCCAGTACTTC. Encoded protein: CASSSRIPSQETQYF. The chain couples TRBV7-2 to TRBJ2-5; D uncertain. Germline V CDR1 and CDR2: SGHTA, FQGNSA. The CDR3 consists of 15 residues. Trimming left V 4 bases short and J 1 base short, with 13 bases between.

This chain uses TRBV11-2 with TRBJ1-6; D is unresolved. V lost 3 bases and J 9 bases, leaving 15 bases between the germline ends. Germline assignment: CDR1 SGHAT and CDR2 FQNNGV. The CDR3 is 15 residues long. The CDR3 is CASSFLGPPISPLHF. CDR3 bases: TGTGCCAGCAGCTTCCTTGGACCTCCCATTTCACCCCTCCACTTT.